This T cell receptor beta chain was sequenced for a study of blood T cell repertoires in COVID-19. Study-level background: Sample material is recorded as cDNA or gDNA derived from T cells, B-cell-depleted T cells, or PBMCs.

In the original processing: Reference gene primer amplification yielded estimated nucleated cell counts. Repertoires were generated with immunoSEQ multiplex PCR, while TCRdb's copy carries only in-frame clones and drops some. Clonal size and the V and J genes are those of that table, whereas D and trimming came from the DNA. The sample carries 30,000 to 35,000 clones, 90% to 95% recorded once. As regards this clone: Sequence at one end of the junction differs from germline and may be a read error.

This CDR3 comprises 14 residues. CDR1 and CDR2 from the germline V gene are SSHAT and FNYEAQ (reference sequence). The clonotype originates from a human donor with active COVID-19. The donor label of this sample is uncertain. This chain uses TRBV7-7 with TRBJ2-5; 7 nucleotides match TRBD2. The sample consisted of peripheral blood. The CDR3 loop reads CASSSGLGGETQYF. The CDR3 DNA reads TGTGCTAGCAGCTCTGGGCTGGGGGGGGAGACCCAGTACTTC.